This is a list of T cell receptor beta chains from one sample in a study of response to subunit inactivated influenza vaccine. Via MiXCR, TCRdb re-called the RT-PCR reads, giving one row per CDR3 protein. The repertoire holds around 520,000 distinct CDR3 sequences, with about an eighth as singletons. The sample here was PBMCs from blood, taken on the day of vaccination. Source of these receptors: a man aged 50-60 years who received an inactivated influenza vaccine. The CDR3 runs from the conserved cysteine through the conserved F or W. Each record gives: CDR3 length, V gene, clone size, J gene, D gene, CDR3 protein, CDR3 DNA. The D gene is left open where the match is weak. The size entry is marked missing in some rows and otherwise reads once, few, many or a size class.

15	TRBV4-1	few	TRBJ1-5	-	CASSQGPSLEQPQHF	TGCGCCAGCAGCCAAGGACCCTCCTTAGAGCAGCCCCAGCATTTT
15	TRBV9	few	TRBJ2-5	-	CASAPRGSVQETQYF	TGTGCCAGCGCCCCCCGGGGGAGCGTCCAAGAGACCCAGTACTTC
14	TRBV7-2	few	TRBJ2-6	-	CASRFNSGANVLTF	TGTGCCAGCAGGTTTAACTCTGGGGCCAACGTCCTGACTTTC
17	TRBV29-1	many	TRBJ1-2	TRBD1	CSVPRGQGAQKFYGYTF	TGCAGCGTACCCCGAGGACAGGGGGCGCAAAAATTCTATGGCTACACCTTC
15	TRBV7-2	few	TRBJ2-4	TRBD2	CASSSGRVAKNIQYF	TGTGCCAGCAGCAGCGGGAGGGTAGCCAAAAACATTCAGTACTTC
17	TRBV27	many	TRBJ2-3	-	CASSFTGGLPSTDTQYF	TGTGCCAGCAGTTTTACGGGGGGCCTTCCCAGCACAGATACGCAGTATTTT
13	TRBV20-1	few	TRBJ2-5	TRBD2	CSARDKGGETQYF	TGCAGTGCTAGAGATAAGGGAGGGGAGACCCAGTACTTC
13	TRBV11-2	-	TRBJ1-2	-	CASSPQGKEGYTF	TGTGCCAGCAGCCCGCAGGGGAAGGAAGGCTACACCTTC
14	TRBV7-3	many	TRBJ2-4	-	CASSLVGGENIQYF	TGTGCCAGCAGCTTAGTTGGAGGGGAAAACATTCAGTACTTC
15	TRBV6-5	-	TRBJ2-2	TRBD2	CASSYAGRAVGELFF	TGTGCCAGCAGTTACGCCGGGAGGGCCGTCGGGGAGCTGTTTTTT
13	TRBV6-6	few	TRBJ1-2	TRBD1	CASTRDSNYGYTF	TGTGCCAGCACCAGGGACAGCAATTATGGCTACACCTTC
15	TRBV28	-	TRBJ2-7	-	CASSPWGLRSYEQYF	TGTGCCAGCAGTCCGTGGGGACTTCGTTCCTACGAGCAGTACTTC
19	TRBV28	-	TRBJ2-6	-	CASSLGLGGRSSGANVLTF	TGTGCCAGCAGTTTAGGGCTTGGGGGCAGGTCCTCTGGGGCCAACGTCCTGACTTTC
15	TRBV20-1	few	TRBJ1-2	TRBD1	CSARDRRGLIYGYTF	TGCAGTGCTAGAGATCGCAGGGGGCTAATCTATGGCTACACCTTC
13	TRBV12-3/TRBV12-4	-	TRBJ2-5	-	CASGPGTWETQYF	TGTGCCAGCGGACCCGGGACATGGGAGACCCAGTACTTC
16	TRBV2	-	TRBJ2-4	-	CASSESVFSPKNIQYF	TGTGCCAGCAGTGAGTCGGTGTTCTCTCCCAAAAACATTCAGTACTTC
15	TRBV5-1	-	TRBJ1-5	TRBD1	CASSLGDRNNQPQHF	TGCGCCAGCAGCTTGGGGGACAGAAACAATCAGCCCCAGCATTTT
14	TRBV6-1	-	TRBJ2-7	-	CASSERQATREQYF	TGTGCCAGCAGTGAACGGCAGGCCACGAGGGAGCAGTACTTC
10	TRBV29-1	few	TRBJ2-3	-	CSVRSGAQYF	TGCAGCGTTAGATCGGGTGCGCAGTATTTT
14	TRBV9	-	TRBJ2-3	TRBD2	CASSVTTSGITQYF	TGTGCCAGCAGCGTTACGACTAGCGGGATTACGCAGTATTTT
14	TRBV3-1	few	TRBJ2-1	-	CASSHLGRYNEQFF	TGTGCCAGCAGCCACCTGGGGAGGTACAATGAGCAGTTCTTC
11	TRBV20-1	many	TRBJ2-5	-	CSAVSGETQYF	TGCAGTGCTGTCTCCGGAGAGACCCAGTACTTC
16	TRBV11-2	few	TRBJ2-5	TRBD1	CASGSEDRSPGETQYF	TGTGCCAGCGGCAGCGAGGACAGGTCCCCCGGTGAGACCCAGTACTTC
12	TRBV19	many	TRBJ2-7	-	CASKGGFDEQYF	TGTGCCTCCAAGGGGGGGTTCGACGAGCAGTACTTC
15	TRBV28	many	TRBJ2-4	TRBD1	CASTYGQGAKNIQYF	TGTGCCAGCACTTACGGACAGGGTGCCAAAAACATTCAGTACTTC
13	TRBV24-1	-	TRBJ1-2	-	CATQGEQDYGYTF	TGTGCCACCCAGGGAGAACAAGACTATGGCTACACCTTC
14	TRBV29-1	many	TRBJ2-1	-	CSVGRGYSYNEQFF	TGCAGCGTTGGGAGGGGCTACTCCTACAATGAGCAGTTCTTC